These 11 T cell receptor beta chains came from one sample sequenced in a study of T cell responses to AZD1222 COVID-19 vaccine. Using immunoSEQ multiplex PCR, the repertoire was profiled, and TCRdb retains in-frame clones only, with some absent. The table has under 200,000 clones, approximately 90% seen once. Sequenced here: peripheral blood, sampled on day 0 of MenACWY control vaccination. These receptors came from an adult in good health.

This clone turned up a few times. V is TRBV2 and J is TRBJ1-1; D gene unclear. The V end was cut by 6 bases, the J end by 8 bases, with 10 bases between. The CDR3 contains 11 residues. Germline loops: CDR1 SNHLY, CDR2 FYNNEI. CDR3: CASSYDIEAFF. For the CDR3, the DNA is TGTGCCAGCAGCTATGACATCGAAGCTTTCTTT.

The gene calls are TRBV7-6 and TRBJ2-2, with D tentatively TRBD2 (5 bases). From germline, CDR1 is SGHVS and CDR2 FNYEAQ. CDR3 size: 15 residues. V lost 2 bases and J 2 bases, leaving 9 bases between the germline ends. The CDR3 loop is CASSLSTRNTGELFF. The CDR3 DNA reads TGTGCCAGCAGCTTATCCACTAGAAACACCGGGGAGCTGTTTTTT. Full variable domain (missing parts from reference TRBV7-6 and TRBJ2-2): GAGVSQSPRYKVTKRGQDVALRCDPISGHVSLYWYRQALGQGPEFLTYFNYEAQQDKSGLPNDRFSAERPEGSISTLTIQRTEQRDSAMYRCASSLSTRNTGELFFGEGSRLTVL.

CDR3 sequence (DNA): TGCGCCAGCAGCTTGACAGCGGTAGACGAGCAGTACTTC. Translated, it gives CASSLTAVDEQYF. This chain joins TRBV5-1 and TRBJ2-7; maybe TRBD2 (5 bases). Per germline, CDR1 SGHRS and CDR2 YFSETQ. V gave up 1 base and J gave up 5 bases, with 10 bases separating them. The CDR3 spans 13 residues.

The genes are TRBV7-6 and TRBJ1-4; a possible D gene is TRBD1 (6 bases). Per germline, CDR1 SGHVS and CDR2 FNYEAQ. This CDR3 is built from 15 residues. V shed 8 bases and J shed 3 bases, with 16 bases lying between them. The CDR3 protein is CASQDGTTANEKLFF. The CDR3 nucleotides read TGTGCCAGCCAGGACGGGACAACCGCTAATGAAAAACTGTTTTTT.

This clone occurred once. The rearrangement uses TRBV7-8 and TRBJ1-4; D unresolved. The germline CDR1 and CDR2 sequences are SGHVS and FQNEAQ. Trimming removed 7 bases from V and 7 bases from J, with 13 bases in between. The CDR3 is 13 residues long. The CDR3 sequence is CASTSGIFEKLFF. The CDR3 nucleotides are TGTGCCAGCACCTCGGGGATTTTTGAAAAACTGTTTTTT. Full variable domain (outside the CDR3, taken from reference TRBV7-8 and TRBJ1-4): GAGVSQSPRYKVAKRGQDVALRCDPISGHVSLFWYQQALGQGPEFLTYFQNEAQLDKSGLPSDRFFAERPEGSVSTLKIQRTQQEDSAVYLCASTSGIFEKLFFGSGTQLSVL.

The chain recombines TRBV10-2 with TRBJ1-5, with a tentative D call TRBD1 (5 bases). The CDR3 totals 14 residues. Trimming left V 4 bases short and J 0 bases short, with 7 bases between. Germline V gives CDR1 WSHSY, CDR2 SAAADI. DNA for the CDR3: TGCGCCAGCAGTGCGACAGCTAGCAATCAGCCCCAGCATTTT. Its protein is CASSATASNQPQHF.

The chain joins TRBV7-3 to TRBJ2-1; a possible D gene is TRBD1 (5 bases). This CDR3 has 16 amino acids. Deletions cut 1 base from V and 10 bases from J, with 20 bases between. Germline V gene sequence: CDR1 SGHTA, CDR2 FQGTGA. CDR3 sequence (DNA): TGTGCCAGCAGCTTAAAACCCCCCCCAGGGTCCAGCGAGCAGTTCTTC. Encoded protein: CASSLKPPPGSSEQFF.

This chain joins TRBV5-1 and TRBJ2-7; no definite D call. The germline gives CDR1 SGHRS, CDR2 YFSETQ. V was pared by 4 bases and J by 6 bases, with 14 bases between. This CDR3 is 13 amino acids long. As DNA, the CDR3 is TGCGCCAGCAGCCGGGCGGACCCTCGCGAGCAGTACTTC. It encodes CASSRADPREQYF.

Here the CDR3 reads CASSQMTWGTEAFF. The CDR3 DNA reads TGTGCCAGCAGCCAAATGACCTGGGGCACTGAAGCTTTCTTT. This rearrangement joins TRBV3-1 (or the pseudogene TRBV3-2) to TRBJ1-1; D uncertain. The V and J ends lost 2 bases and 4 bases respectively, with 11 bases between them. The CDR3 runs 14 residues. In germline, CDR1 is LGHDT, CDR2 YNNKEL (reference sequence).

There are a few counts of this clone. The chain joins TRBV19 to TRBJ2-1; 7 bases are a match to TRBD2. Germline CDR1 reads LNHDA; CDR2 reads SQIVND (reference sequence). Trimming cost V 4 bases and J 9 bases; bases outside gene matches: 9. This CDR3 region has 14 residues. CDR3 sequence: CASSKGRESGEQFF. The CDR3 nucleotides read TGTGCCAGTAGTAAGGGGCGGGAGAGCGGTGAGCAGTTCTTC.

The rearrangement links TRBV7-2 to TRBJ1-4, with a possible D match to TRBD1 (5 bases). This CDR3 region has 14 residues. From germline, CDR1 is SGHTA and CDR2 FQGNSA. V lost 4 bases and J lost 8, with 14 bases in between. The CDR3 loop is CASSSVGVREKLFF. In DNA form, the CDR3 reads TGTGCCAGCAGCTCCGTAGGGGTGAGGGAAAAACTGTTTTTT.